This T cell receptor beta chain was documented in a study of T cell responses to AZD1222 COVID-19 vaccine. Study-wide findings and caveats: Reportedly, nearly half of unique spike TCRs recognized epitopes outside B.1.351/B.1.1.7 mutations.

Points on this clone: What it recognizes is unknown.

Generated by immunoSEQ multiplex PCR, the TCRdb table keeps only in-frame clones and is missing some. The sample holds some 140,000 clones, roughly 90% seen once. The clonotype originates from an adult in good health. The material was peripheral blood, obtained on day 0 of AZD1222 vaccination.

CDR3 DNA: TGTGCCAGCAGTCGGCGACAGGGGGCAACCGACGAGCAGTACTTC. Protein product: CASSRRQGATDEQYF. The rearrangement joins TRBV6-5 to TRBJ2-7; the match to TRBD1 covers 10 bases. The CDR3 length is 15 residues. CDR1 and CDR2 (germline): MNHEY, SVGAGI. V shed 5 bases, J shed 5 bases, and the junction held 9 bases outside the gene matches.